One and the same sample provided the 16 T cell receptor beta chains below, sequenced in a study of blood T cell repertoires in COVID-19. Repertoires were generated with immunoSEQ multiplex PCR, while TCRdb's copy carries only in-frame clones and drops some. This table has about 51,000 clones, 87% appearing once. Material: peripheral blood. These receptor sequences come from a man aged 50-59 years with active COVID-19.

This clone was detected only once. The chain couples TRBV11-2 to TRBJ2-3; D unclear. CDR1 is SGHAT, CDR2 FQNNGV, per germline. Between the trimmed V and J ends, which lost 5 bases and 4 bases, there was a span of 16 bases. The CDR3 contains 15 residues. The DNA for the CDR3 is TGTGCCAGCAGCCCCTCCGGTGACGGAGCAGATACGCAGTATTTT. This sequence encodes CASSPSGDGADTQYF. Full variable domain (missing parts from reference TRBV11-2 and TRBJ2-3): EAGVAQSPRYKIIEKRQSVAFWCNPISGHATLYWYQQILGQGPKLLIQFQNNGVVDDSQLPKDRFSAERLKGVDSTLKIQPAKLEDSAVYLCASSPSGDGADTQYFGPGTRLTVL.

CDR3 in DNA: TGTGCCAGCAACATTCGATGGGACTCTCGTTACAATGAGCAGTTCTTC. Translation: CASNIRWDSRYNEQFF. The V and J genes are TRBV11-2 and TRBJ2-1; D might be TRBD2 (6 bases). The V and J ends lost 7 bases and 4 bases respectively, with 20 bases between them. CDR3 length equals 16 residues. Germline-derived CDR1 and CDR2 are SGHAT and FQNNGV.

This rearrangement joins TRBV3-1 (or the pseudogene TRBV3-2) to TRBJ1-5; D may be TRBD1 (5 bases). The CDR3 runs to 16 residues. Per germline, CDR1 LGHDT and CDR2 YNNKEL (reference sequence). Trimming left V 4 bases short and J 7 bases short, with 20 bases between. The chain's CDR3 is CASSPQGFRAGQPQHF. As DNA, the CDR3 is TGTGCCAGCAGCCCCCAAGGTTTCAGGGCAGGACAGCCCCAGCATTTT.

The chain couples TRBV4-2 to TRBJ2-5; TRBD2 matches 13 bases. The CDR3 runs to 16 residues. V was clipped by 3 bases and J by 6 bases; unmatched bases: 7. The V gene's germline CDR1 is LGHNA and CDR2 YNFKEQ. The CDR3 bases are TGTGCCAGCAGCCAGCCACTAGCGGGGGGGGCACAGACCCAGTACTTC. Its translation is CASSQPLAGGAQTQYF.

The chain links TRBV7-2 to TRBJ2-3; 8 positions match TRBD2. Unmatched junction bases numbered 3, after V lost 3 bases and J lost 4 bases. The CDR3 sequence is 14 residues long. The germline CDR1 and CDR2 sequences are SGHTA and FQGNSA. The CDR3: CASSFTSGPDTQYF. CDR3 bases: TGTGCCAGCAGCTTTACTAGCGGCCCAGATACGCAGTATTTT. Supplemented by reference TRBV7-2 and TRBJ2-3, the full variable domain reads GAGVSQSPSNKVTEKGKDVELRCDPISGHTALYWYRQSLGQGLEFLIYFQGNSAPDKSGLPSDRFSAERTGGSVSTLTIQRTQQEDSAVYLCASSFTSGPDTQYFGPGTRLTVL.

CDR3 loop: CASSLATGGTYGYTF. The DNA for the CDR3 is TGCGCCAGCAGCTTGGCCACCGGCGGTACCTATGGCTACACCTTC. The V and J genes are TRBV5-1 and TRBJ1-2; no clear D. CDR1 SGHRS and CDR2 YFSETQ come from the germline V gene. V was pared by 0 bases and J by 4 bases, with 13 bases between. This CDR3 is 15 amino acids long.

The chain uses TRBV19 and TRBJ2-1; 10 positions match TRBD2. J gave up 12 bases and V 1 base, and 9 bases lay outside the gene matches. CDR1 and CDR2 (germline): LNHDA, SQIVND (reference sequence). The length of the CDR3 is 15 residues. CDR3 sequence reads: CASSIVVAGGPRQFF. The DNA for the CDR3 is TGTGCCAGTAGTATAGTTGTAGCGGGGGGTCCCCGGCAGTTCTTC. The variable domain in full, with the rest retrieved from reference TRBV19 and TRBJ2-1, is DGGITQSPKYLFRKEGQNVTLSCEQNLNHDAMYWYRQDPGQGLRLIYYSQIVNDFQKGDIAEGYSVSREKKESFPLTVTSAQKNPTAFYLCASSIVVAGGPRQFFGPGTRLTVL.

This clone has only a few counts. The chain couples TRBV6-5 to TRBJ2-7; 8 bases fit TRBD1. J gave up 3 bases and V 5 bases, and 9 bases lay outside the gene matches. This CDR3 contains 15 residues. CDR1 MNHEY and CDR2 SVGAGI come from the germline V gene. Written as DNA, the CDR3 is TGTGCCAGCAGTCCAATCAGGGGGCCCCGCTACGAGCAGTACTTC. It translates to CASSPIRGPRYEQYF.

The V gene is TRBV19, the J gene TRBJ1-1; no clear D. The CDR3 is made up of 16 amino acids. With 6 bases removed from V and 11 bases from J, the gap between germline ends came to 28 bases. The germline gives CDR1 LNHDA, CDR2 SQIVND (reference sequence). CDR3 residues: CASSRGVGQSEMRAFF. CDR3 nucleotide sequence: TGTGCCAGTAGCCGCGGGGTTGGGCAGTCTGAAATGCGGGCTTTCTTT.

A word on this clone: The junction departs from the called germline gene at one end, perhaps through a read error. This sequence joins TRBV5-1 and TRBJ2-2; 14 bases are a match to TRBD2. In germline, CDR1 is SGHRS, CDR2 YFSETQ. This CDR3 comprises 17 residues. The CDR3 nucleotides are TGCGCCAGCAGCATGCGACTAGCGGGGGGGAACCCCGGGGAGCTGTTTTTT. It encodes CASSMRLAGGNPGELFF.

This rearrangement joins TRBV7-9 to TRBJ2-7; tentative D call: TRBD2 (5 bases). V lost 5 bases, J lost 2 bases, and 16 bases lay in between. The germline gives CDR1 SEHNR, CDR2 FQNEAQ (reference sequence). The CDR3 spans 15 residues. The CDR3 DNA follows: TGTGCCAGCAGCACCGAGGGTGGGAGAGCCTACGAGCAGTACTTC. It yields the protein CASSTEGGRAYEQYF.

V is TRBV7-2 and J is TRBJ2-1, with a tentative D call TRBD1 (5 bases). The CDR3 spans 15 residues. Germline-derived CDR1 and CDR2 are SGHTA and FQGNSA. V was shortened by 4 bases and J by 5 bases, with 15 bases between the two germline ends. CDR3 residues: CASSSRQFPNNEQFF. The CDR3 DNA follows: TGTGCCAGCAGCTCGCGACAGTTTCCGAACAATGAGCAGTTCTTC.

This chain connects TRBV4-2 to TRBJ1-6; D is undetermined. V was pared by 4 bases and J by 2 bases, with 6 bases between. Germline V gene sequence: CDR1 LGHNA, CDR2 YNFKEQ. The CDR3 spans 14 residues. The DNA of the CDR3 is TGTGCCAGCAGCCCGGAGACCTATAATTCACCCCTCCACTTT. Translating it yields CASSPETYNSPLHF.

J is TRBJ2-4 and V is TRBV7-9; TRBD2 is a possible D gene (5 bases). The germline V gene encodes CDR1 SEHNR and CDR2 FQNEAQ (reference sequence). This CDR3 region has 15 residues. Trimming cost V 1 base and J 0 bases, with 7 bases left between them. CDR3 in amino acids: CASSLGEIAKNIQYF. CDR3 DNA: TGTGCCAGCAGCTTAGGGGAGATAGCCAAAAACATTCAGTACTTC.

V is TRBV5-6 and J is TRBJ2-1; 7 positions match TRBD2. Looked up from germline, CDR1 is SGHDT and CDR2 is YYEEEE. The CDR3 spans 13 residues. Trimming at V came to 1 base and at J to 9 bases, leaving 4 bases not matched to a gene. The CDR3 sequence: CASSLYSGTEQFF. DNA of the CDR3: TGTGCCAGCAGCTTGTACAGCGGGACTGAGCAGTTCTTC.

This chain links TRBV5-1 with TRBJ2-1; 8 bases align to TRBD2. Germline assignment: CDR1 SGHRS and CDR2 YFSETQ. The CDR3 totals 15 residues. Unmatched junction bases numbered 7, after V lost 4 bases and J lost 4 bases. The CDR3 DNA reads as TGCGCCAGCAGCCAGAATAGCGGGGCTTACAATGAGCAGTTCTTC. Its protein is CASSQNSGAYNEQFF.